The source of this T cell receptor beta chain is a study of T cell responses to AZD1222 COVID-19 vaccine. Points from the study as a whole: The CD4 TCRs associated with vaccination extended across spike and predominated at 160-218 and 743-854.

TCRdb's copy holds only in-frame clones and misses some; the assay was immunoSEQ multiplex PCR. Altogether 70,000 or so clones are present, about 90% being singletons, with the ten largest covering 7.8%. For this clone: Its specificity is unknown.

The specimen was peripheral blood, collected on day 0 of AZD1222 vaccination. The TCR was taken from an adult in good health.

CDR3 region: CASSQDRTSGSSYEQYF. CDR3 nucleotides: TGCGCCAGCAGCCAAGATAGAACTAGCGGGAGCTCCTACGAGCAGTACTTC. The chain combines TRBV4-3 with TRBJ2-7, with TRBD2 identical over 11 bases. The length of the CDR3 is 17 residues. V dropped 0 bases and J dropped 0; count of bases not matched to a gene: 4. Germline values: CDR1 LGHNA, CDR2 YSLEER.